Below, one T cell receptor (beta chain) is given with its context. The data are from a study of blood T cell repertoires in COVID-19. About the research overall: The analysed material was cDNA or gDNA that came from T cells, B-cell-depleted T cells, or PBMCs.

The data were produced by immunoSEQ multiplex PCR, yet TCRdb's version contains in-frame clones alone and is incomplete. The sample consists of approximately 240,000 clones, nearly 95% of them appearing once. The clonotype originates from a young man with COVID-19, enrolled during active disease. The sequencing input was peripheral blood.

The CDR3, as DNA: TGTGCCAGTAGTATAGTACCCGCAGGGTTGGATGGCTACACCTTC. Encoded protein: CASSIVPAGLDGYTF. This rearrangement joins TRBV19 to TRBJ1-2; TRBD1 is a possible D gene (5 bases). Between the trimmed V and J ends, which lost 1 base and 6 bases, there was a span of 15 bases. The V gene's germline CDR1 is LNHDA and CDR2 SQIVND (reference sequence). This CDR3 has 15 residues.